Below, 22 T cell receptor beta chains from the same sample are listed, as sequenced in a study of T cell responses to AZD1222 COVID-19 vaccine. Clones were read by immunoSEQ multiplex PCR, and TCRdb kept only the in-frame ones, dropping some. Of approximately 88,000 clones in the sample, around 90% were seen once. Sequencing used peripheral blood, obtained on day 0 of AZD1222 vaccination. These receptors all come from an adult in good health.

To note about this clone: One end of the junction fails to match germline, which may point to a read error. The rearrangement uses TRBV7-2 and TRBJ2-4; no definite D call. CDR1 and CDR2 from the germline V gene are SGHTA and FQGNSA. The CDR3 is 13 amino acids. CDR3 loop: CASSLEAENIQYF. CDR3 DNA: TGTGCCAGCAGCTTAGAAGCCGAAAACATTCAGTACTTC.

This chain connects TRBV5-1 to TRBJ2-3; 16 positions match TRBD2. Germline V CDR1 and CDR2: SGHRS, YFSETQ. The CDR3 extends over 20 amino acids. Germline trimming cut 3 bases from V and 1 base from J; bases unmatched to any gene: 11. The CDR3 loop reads CASSSTPGLAGGRGTDTQYF. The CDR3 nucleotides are TGCGCCAGCAGCTCAACCCCGGGACTAGCGGGAGGGCGGGGCACAGATACGCAGTATTTT.

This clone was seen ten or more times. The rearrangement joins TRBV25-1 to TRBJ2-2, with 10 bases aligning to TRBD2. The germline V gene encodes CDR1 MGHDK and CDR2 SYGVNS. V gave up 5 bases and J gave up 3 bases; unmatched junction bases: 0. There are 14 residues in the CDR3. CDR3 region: CASSTSGDTGELFF. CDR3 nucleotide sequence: TGTGCCAGCAGTACTAGCGGGGACACCGGGGAGCTGTTTTTT.

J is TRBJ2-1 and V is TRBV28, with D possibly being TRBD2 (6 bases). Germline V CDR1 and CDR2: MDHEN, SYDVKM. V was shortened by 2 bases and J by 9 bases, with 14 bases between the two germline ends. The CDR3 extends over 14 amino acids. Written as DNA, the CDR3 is TGTGCCAGCAGTTTAATTCTCGGGGGTAGTGAGCAGTTCTTC. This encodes CASSLILGGSEQFF.

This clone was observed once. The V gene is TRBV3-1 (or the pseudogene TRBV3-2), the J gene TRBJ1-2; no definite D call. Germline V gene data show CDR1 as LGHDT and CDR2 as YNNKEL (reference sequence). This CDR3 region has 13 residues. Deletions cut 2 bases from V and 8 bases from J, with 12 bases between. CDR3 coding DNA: TGTGCCAGCAGCCAACGATCCGGGATCGGCTACACCTTC. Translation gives CASSQRSGIGYTF.

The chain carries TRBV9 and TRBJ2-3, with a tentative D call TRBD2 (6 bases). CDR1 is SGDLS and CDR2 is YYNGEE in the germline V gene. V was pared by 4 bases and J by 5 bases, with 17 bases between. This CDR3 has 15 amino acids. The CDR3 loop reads CASSPLGGPVDTQYF. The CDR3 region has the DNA TGTGCCAGCAGCCCACTAGGAGGGCCCGTAGATACGCAGTATTTT.

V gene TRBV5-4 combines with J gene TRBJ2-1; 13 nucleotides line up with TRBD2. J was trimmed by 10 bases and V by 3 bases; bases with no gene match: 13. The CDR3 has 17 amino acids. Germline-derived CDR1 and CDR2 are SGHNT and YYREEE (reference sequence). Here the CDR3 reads CASSSSSGLAGDGEQFF. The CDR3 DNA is TGTGCCAGCAGCTCCTCTTCCGGACTAGCGGGAGATGGGGAGCAGTTCTTC.

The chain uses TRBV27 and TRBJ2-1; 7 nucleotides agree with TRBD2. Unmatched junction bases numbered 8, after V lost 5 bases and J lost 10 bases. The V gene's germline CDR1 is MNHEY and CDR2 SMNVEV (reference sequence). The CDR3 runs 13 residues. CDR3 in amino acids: CASSGGGSGEQFF. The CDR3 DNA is TGTGCCAGCAGTGGGGGGGGTAGCGGAGAGCAGTTCTTC.

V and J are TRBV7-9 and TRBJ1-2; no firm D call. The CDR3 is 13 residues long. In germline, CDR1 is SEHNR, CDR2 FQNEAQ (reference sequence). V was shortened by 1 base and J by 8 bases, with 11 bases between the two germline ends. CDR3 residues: CASSLESSGGYTF. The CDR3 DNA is TGTGCCAGCAGCTTAGAGTCCTCGGGAGGCTACACCTTC.

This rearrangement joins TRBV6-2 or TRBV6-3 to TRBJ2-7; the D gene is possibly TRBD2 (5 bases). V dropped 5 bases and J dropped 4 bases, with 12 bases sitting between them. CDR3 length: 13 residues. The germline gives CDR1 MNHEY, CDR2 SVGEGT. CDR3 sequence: CASSRILGYEQYF. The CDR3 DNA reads TGTGCCAGCAGTCGGATACTAGGTTACGAGCAGTACTTC.

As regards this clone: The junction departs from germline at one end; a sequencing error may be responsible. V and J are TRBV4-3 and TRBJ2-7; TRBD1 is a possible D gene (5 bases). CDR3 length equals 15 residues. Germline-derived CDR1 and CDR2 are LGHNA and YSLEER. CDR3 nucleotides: TGCGCCAGCAGTCAAGATCTGGCAGGGACCTACGAGCAGTACTTC. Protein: CASSQDLAGTYEQYF.

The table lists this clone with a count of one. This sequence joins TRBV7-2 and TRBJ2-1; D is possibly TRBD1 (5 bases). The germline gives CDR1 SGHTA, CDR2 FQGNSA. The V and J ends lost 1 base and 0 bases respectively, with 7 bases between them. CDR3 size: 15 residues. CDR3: CASSLVGPSYNEQFF. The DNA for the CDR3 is TGTGCCAGCAGCTTAGTGGGGCCCTCCTACAATGAGCAGTTCTTC.

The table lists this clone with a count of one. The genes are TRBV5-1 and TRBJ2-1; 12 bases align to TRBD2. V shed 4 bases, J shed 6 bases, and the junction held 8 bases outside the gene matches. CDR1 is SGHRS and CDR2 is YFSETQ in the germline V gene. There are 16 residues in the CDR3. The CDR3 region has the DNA TGCGCCAGCAGCCTCGACGGACTAGCGGGACGCAATGAGCAGTTCTTC. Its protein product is CASSLDGLAGRNEQFF.

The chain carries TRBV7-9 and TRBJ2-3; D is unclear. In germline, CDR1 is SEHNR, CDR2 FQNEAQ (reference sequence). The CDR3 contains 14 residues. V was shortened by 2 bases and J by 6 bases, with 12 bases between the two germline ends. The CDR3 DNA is TGTGCCAGCAGCTTATTGGGTGGGAAGGATACGCAGTATTTT. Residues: CASSLLGGKDTQYF.

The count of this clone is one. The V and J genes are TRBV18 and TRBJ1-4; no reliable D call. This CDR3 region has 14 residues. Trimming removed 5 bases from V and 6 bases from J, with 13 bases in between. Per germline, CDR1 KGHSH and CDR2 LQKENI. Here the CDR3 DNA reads TGTGCCAGCTCAGCACAGAAAGCGGATGAAAAACTGTTTTTT. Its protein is CASSAQKADEKLFF.

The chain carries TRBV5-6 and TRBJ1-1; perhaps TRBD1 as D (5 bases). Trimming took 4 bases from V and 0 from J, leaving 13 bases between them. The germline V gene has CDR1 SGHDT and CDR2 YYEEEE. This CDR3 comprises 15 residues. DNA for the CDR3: TGTGCCAGCAGCCCCCAGCCGACAGTGAACACTGAAGCTTTCTTT. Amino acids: CASSPQPTVNTEAFF.

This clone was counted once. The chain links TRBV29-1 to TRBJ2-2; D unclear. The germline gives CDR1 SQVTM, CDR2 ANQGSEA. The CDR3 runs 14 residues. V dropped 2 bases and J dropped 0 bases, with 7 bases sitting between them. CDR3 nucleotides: TGCAGCGTTGAAAGGACGGCGAACACCGGGGAGCTGTTTTTT. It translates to CSVERTANTGELFF.

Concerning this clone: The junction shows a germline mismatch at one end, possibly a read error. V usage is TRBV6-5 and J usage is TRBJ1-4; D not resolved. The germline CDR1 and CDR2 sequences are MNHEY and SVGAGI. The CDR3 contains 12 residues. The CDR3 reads CATSPPPEKLFF. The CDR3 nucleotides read TGTGCCACCAGTCCCCCTCCTGAAAAACTGTTTTTT.

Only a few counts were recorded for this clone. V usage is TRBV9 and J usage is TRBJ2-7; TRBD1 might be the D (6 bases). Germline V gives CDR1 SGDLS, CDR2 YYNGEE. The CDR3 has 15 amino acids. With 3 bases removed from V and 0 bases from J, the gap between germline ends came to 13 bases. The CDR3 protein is CASSADSRSSYEQYF. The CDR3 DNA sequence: TGTGCCAGCAGCGCGGACAGCCGCAGCTCCTACGAGCAGTACTTC.

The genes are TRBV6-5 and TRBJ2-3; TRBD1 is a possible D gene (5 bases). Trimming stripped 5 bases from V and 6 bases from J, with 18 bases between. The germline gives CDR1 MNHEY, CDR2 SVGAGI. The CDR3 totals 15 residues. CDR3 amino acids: CASSQRRQLTDTQYF. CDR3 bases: TGTGCCAGCAGTCAGCGACGACAGCTCACCGATACGCAGTATTTT.

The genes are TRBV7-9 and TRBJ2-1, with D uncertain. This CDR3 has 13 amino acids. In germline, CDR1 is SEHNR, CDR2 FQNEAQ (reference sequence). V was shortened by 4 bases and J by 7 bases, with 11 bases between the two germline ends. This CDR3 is CASSSAQRNEQFF. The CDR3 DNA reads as TGTGCCAGCAGCTCGGCCCAGAGGAATGAGCAGTTCTTC.

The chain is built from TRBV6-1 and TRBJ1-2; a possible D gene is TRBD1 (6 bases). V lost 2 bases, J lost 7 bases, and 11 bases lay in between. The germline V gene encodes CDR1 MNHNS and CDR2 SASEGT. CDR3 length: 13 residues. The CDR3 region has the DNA TGTGCCAGCAGTGAAAGGACAGTTGGTGGCTACACCTTC. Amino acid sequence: CASSERTVGGYTF.